The clone carrying this TCR beta chain was detected only a few times. Its antigen remains unidentified. This specimen belongs to a study of spatial heterogeneity in lung cancer. Study context: The donor population consisted of some 72 patients with untreated, early-stage non-small cell lung cancer. Study-wide results and caveats: Resection blood, more than follow-up blood, showed ubiquitous expanded tumor TCRs.

Regarding time point: blood at routine non-recurrence follow-up after resection. Extraction of whole RNA from tumor, nontumor lung or frozen PBMC preceded unsorted sequencing. Single TCR cDNA molecules each had their own unique molecular identifier. One entry per CDR3 protein results from TCRdb running MiXCR on the 5' RACE reads. The data hold roughly 120,000 distinct CDR3 sequences, with less than 14% observed a single time. This clonotype was sampled from a female donor with early-stage non-small cell lung cancer. The sequenced sample was PBMCs, obtained at follow-up.

CDR3 region: CASSFDRVTQYF. In DNA, the CDR3 is TGTGCCAGCAGCTTCGACAGGGTTACGCAGTATTTT. This rearrangement joins TRBV11-2 to TRBJ2-3; 7 bases are shared with TRBD1. V lost 3 bases and J lost 8; bases outside the gene matches: 2. Germline loops: CDR1 SGHAT, CDR2 FQNNGV. This CDR3 contains 12 residues. The full variable domain, with the rest looked up from reference TRBV11-2 and TRBJ2-3, is EAGVAQSPRYKIIEKRQSVAFWCNPISGHATLYWYQQILGQGPKLLIQFQNNGVVDDSQLPKDRFSAERLKGVDSTLKIQPAKLEDSAVYLCASSFDRVTQYFGPGTRLTVL.